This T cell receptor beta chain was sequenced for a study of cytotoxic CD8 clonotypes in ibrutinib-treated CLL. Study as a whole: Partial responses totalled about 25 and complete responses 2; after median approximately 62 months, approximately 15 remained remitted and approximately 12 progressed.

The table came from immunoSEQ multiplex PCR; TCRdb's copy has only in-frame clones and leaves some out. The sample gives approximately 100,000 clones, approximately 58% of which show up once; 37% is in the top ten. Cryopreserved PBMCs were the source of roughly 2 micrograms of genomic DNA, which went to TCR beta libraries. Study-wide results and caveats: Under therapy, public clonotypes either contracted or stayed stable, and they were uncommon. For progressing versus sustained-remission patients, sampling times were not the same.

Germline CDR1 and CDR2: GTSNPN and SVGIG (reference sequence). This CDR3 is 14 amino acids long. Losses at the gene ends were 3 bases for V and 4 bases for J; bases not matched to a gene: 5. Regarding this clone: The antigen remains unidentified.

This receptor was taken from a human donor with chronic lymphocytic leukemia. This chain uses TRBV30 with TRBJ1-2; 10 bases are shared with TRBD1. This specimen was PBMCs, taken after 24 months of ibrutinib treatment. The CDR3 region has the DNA TGTGCCTGGAGCAAGACAGGGGGCCCCTATGGCTACACCTTC. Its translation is CAWSKTGGPYGYTF.